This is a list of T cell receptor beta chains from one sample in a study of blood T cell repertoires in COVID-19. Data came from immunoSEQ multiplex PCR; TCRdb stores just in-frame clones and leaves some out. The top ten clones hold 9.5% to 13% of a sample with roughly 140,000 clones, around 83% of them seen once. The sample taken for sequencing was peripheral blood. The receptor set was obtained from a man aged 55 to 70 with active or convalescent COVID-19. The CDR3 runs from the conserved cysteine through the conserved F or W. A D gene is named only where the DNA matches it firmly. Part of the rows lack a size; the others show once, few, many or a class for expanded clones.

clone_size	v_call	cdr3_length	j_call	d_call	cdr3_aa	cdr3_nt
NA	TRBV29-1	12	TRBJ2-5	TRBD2	CSVSGLGETQYF	TGCAGCGTCTCGGGACTAGGAGAGACCCAGTACTTC
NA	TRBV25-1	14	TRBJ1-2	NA	CASSGQGNLYGYTF	TGTGCCAGCAGTGGGCAGGGGAACCTCTATGGCTACACCTTC
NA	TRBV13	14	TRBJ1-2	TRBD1	CASSPRTGSYGYTF	TGTGCCAGCAGCCCTCGGACAGGGTCCTATGGCTACACCTTC
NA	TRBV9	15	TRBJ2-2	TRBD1	CASSAGDSLTGELFF	TGTGCCAGCAGCGCTGGGGACAGTCTTACCGGGGAGCTGTTTTTT
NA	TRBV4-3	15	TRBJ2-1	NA	CASSQDFGGYNEQFF	TGCGCCAGCAGCCAAGATTTTGGCGGCTACAATGAGCAGTTCTTC
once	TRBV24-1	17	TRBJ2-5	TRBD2	CATSDLGLAGGRETQYF	TGTGCCACCAGTGATTTGGGGCTAGCGGGAGGCCGAGAGACCCAGTACTTC
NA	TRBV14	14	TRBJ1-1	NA	CASSQWGGNTEAFF	TGTGCCAGCAGCCAATGGGGGGGCAACACTGAAGCTTTCTTT
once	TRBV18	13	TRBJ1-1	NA	CASSQTVETEAFF	TGTGCCAGCTCACAAACGGTAGAGACTGAAGCTTTCTTT
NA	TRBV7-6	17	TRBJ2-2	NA	CASSLRPRGSNTGELFF	TGTGCCAGCAGCCTACGACCTCGGGGATCGAACACCGGGGAGCTGTTTTTT
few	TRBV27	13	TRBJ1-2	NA	CASSFRGALGYTF	TGTGCCAGCAGTTTCCGGGGGGCGCTTGGCTACACCTTC
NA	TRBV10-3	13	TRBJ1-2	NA	CAIKRRGAYGYTF	TGTGCCATCAAGAGGAGGGGAGCCTATGGCTACACCTTC
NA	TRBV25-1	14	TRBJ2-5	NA	CASTLGGAQETQYF	TGTGCCAGCACCCTGGGGGGGGCTCAAGAGACCCAGTACTTC
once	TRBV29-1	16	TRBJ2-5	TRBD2	CSVRGEPGLDEETQYF	TGCAGCGTTCGGGGGGAACCGGGACTCGATGAAGAGACCCAGTACTTC
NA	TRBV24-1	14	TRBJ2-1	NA	CATSDLRGNNEQFF	TGTGCCACCAGTGATTTAAGAGGGAACAATGAGCAGTTCTTC
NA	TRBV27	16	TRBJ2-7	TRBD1	CASRVPGQGPIYEQYF	TGTGCCAGCAGAGTCCCGGGACAGGGCCCCATATACGAGCAGTACTTC
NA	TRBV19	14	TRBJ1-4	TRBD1	CASQPGQGGEKLFF	TGTGCCAGTCAACCGGGACAGGGGGGTGAAAAACTGTTTTTT
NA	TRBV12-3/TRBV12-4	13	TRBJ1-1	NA	CATTEYMNTEAFF	TGTGCCACGACGGAGTACATGAACACTGAAGCTTTCTTT
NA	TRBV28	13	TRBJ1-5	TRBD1	CASNDRVNQPQHF	TGTGCCAGCAACGACAGGGTCAATCAGCCCCAGCATTTT
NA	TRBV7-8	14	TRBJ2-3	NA	CASSLVGMTDTQYF	TGTGCCAGCAGCTTAGTCGGGATGACAGATACGCAGTATTTT